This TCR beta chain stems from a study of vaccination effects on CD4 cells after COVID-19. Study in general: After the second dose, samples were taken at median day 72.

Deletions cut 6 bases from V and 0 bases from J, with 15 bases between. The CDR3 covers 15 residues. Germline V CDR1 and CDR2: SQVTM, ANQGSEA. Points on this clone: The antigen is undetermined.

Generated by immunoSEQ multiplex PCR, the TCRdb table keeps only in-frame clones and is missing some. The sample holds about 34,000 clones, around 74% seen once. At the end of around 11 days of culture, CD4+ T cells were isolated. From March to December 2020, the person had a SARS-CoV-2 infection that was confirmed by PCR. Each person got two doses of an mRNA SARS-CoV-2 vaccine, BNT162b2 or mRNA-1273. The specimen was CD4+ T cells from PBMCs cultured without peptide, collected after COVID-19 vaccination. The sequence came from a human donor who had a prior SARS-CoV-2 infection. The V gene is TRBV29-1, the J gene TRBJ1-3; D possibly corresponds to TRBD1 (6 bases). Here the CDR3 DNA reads TGCAGCGTGAAGGGGGGGCAGCACTCTGGAAACACCATATATTTT. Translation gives CSVKGGQHSGNTIYF.